These 6 T cell receptor beta chains share one sample of origin, sequenced in a study of shared clonotypes between healthy human individuals. Here immunoSEQ multiplex PCR was the method, and the copy in TCRdb shows in-frame clones only, minus some. Among millions of clones listed, around nine tenths were seen once. The source material was naive CD4+ T cells sorted from blood. Subset in this sample: CD45RA+ positively selected. All receptors derive from a man aged 18 to 35 in good health.

The chain employs TRBV5-1 and TRBJ2-7; D may be TRBD1 (5 bases). The ends were cut back, 0 bases at V and 7 bases at J, with 23 bases in the middle. The germline V gene has CDR1 SGHRS and CDR2 YFSETQ. The CDR3 runs to 17 residues. The CDR3 region has the DNA TGCGCCAGCAGCTTGGGGGGCACAGCAACCTTAGAGCTGGAGCAGTACTTC. Amino acid sequence: CASSLGGTATLELEQYF.

The gene calls are TRBV2 and TRBJ2-7, with no clear D. This CDR3 comprises 12 residues. Trimming stripped 5 bases from V and 4 bases from J, with 9 bases between. The germline CDR1 and CDR2 sequences are SNHLY and FYNNEI. The CDR3 bases are TGTGCCAGCAGTTTTCAGGATTACGAGCAGTACTTC. Translating gives CASSFQDYEQYF.

The chain combines TRBV5-8 with TRBJ2-7, with 7 bases fitting TRBD1. The length of the CDR3 is 15 residues. Per the germline V gene, CDR1 is SGHTS and CDR2 is YDEGEE. Trimming removed 7 bases from V and 0 bases from J; junction bases left unmatched: 10. The CDR3 region has the DNA TGTGCCAGCGCACCCGACAGGGCTAGCTCCTACGAGCAGTACTTC. It specifies CASAPDRASSYEQYF.

The chain carries TRBV9 and TRBJ2-3, with 7 nucleotides matching TRBD1. Germline trimming cut 0 bases from V and 1 base from J; bases unmatched to any gene: 5. Germline V gene lookup returns CDR1 SGDLS and CDR2 YYNGEE. The CDR3 has 16 residues. CDR3 in DNA: TGTGCCAGCAGCGTAGCTGAGGGGGCGGGCACAGATACGCAGTATTTT. It is translated as CASSVAEGAGTDTQYF.

The V call is TRBV2, the J call TRBJ2-3; 13 bases match TRBD2. V trimming: 4 bases; J trimming: 5 bases; junction bases outside the gene matches: 6. CDR1 is SNHLY and CDR2 is FYNNEI in the germline V gene. The CDR3 runs 16 residues. The CDR3 DNA sequence: TGTGCCAGCAGTGGGCGACTAGCGGGAGGAGGAGATACGCAGTATTTT. It encodes CASSGRLAGGGDTQYF.

The CDR3 DNA sequence: TGTGCCAGCAGTTTACCCGCGAGCGGGAGCTATGAGCAGTTCTTC. Its protein is CASSLPASGSYEQFF. V usage is TRBV28 and J usage is TRBJ2-1; TRBD2 matches 8 bases. Germline V gene data show CDR1 as MDHEN and CDR2 as SYDVKM. The CDR3 has 15 amino acids. Unmatched junction bases numbered 8, after V lost 2 bases and J lost 8 bases.